This TCR beta chain was documented in a study of blood T cell repertoires in COVID-19. As for the study in general: From the United States, Italy and Spain came samples of acute and convalescent COVID-19. PBMCs, B-cell-depleted T cells, or T cells provided the cDNA or gDNA that made up the material.

The authors' processing: From reference gene primer amplification, estimates of nucleated cell counts were derived. The method was immunoSEQ multiplex PCR; TCRdb's version includes in-frame clones alone and lacks a portion of them. Clone size and the V and J calls come from that table; the DNA yielded D and trimming. Of 160,000 or so clones in the sample, roughly 93% were seen once. Germline trimming cut 4 bases from V and 4 bases from J; bases unmatched to any gene: 9. Germline V gene lookup returns CDR1 SGHRS and CDR2 YFSETQ. The CDR3 runs 16 residues. The source material was peripheral blood. This receptor was taken from a man younger than 35 with acute or convalescent COVID-19. J is TRBJ1-3 and V is TRBV5-1; 9 positions match TRBD1. CDR3 sequence (DNA): TGCGCCAGCAGCCTAAACTCCGGGACAGGGGGAAACACCATATATTTT. As protein: CASSLNSGTGGNTIYF.